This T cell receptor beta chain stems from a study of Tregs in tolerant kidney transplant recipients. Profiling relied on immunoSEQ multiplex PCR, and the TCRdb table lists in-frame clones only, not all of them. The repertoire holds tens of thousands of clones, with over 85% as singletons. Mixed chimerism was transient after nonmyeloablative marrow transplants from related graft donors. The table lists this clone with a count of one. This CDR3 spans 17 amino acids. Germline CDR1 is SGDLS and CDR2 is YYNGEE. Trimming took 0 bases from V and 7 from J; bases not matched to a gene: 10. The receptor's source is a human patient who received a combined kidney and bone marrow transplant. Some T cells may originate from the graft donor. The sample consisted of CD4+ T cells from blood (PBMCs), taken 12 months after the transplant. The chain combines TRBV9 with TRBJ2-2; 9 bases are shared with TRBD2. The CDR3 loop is CASSVGPAGGSVGELFF. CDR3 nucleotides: TGTGCCAGCAGCGTAGGGCCAGCGGGAGGTTCGGTCGGGGAGCTGTTTTTT.